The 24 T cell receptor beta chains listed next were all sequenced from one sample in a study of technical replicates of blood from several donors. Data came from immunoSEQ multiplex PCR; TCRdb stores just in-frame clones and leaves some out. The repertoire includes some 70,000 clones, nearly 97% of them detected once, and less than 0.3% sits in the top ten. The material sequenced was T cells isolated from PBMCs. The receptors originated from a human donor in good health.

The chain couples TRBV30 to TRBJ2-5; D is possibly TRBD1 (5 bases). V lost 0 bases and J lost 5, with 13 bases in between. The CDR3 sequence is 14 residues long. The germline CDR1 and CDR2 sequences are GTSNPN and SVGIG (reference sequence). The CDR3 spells CAWSVLSGWETQYF. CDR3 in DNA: TGTGCCTGGAGTGTACTGTCAGGGTGGGAGACCCAGTACTTC.

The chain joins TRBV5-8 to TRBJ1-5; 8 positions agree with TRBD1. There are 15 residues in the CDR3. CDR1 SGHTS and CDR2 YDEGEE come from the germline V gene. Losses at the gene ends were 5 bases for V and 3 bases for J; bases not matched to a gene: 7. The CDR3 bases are TGTGCCAGCAGTTTTGGACAGGGCTTCAATCAGCCCCAGCATTTT. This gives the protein CASSFGQGFNQPQHF.

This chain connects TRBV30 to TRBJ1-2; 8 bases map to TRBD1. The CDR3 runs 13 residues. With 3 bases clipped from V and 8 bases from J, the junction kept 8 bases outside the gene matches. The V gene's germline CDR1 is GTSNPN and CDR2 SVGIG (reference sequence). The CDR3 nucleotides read TGTGCCTGGAGAAGAACAGGGGGTGTGGGCTACACCTTC. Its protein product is CAWRRTGGVGYTF.

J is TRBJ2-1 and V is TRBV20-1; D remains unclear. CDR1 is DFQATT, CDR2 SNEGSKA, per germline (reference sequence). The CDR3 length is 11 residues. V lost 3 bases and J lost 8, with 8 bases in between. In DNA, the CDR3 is TGCAGTGCTAGTCAACGGGATGAGCAGTTCTTC. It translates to CSASQRDEQFF.

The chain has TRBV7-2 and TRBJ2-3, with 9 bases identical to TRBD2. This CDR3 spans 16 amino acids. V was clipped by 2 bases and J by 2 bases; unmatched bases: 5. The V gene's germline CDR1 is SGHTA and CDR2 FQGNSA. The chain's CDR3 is CASSLWAGGDTDTQYF. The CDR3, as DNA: TGTGCCAGCAGCTTATGGGCGGGAGGGGACACAGATACGCAGTATTTT. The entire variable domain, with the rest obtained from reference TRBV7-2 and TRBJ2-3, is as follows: GAGVSQSPSNKVTEKGKDVELRCDPISGHTALYWYRQSLGQGLEFLIYFQGNSAPDKSGLPSDRFSAERTGGSVSTLTIQRTQQEDSAVYLCASSLWAGGDTDTQYFGPGTRLTVL.

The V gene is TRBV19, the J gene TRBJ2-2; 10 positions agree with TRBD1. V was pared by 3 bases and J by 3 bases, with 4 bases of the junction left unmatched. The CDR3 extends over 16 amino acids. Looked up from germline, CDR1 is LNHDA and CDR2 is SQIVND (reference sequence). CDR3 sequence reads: CASSIRTGGDTGELFF. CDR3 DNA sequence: TGTGCCAGTAGTATTCGGACAGGGGGGGACACCGGGGAGCTGTTTTTT.

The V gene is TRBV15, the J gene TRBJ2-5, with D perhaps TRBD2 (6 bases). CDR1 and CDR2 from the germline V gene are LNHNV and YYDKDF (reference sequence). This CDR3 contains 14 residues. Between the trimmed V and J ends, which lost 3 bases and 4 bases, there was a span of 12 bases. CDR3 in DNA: TGTGCCACCAGCAGTCCGGGGGTTGCAGAGACCCAGTACTTC. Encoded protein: CATSSPGVAETQYF.

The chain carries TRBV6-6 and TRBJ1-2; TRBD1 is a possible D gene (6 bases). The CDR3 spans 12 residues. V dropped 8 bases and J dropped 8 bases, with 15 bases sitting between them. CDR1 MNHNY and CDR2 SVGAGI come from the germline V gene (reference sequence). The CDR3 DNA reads TGTGCCAGCCGAGAGGGGGTCGAGGGCTACACCTTC. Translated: CASREGVEGYTF.

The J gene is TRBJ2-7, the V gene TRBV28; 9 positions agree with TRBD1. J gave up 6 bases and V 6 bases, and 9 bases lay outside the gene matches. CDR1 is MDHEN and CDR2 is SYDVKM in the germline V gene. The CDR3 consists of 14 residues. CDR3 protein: CASSLGQGVREQYF. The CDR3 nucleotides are TGTGCCAGCAGCCTGGGACAGGGCGTTCGCGAGCAGTACTTC.

The CDR3 sequence: CASSAGQNYGYTF. The CDR3 DNA reads as TGCGCCAGCAGCGCGGGACAGAACTATGGCTACACCTTC. The J gene is TRBJ1-2, the V gene TRBV10-1, with TRBD1 matching over 7 bases. V gave up 6 bases and J gave up 2 bases; unmatched junction bases: 3. Germline V gene lookup returns CDR1 WNHNN and CDR2 SYGVQD (reference sequence). The CDR3 runs to 13 residues.

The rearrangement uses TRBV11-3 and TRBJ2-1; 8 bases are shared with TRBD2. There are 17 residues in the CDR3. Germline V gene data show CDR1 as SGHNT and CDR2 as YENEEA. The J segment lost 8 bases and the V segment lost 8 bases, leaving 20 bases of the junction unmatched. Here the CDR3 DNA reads TGTGCCAGCGGGCCTGGACCCCCCGCGGGAGGAGAGTATGAGCAGTTCTTC. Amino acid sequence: CASGPGPPAGGEYEQFF.

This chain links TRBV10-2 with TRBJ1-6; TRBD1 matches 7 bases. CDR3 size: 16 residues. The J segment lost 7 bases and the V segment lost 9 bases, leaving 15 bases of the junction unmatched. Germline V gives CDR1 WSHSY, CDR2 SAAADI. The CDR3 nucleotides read TGCGCCAGTAAGGAAACCCTGGACAGGACGAATTCACCCCTCCACTTT. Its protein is CASKETLDRTNSPLHF.

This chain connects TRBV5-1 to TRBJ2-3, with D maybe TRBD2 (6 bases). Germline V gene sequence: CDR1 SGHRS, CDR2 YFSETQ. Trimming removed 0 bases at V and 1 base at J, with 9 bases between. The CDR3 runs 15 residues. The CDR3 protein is CASSLAGGGTDTQYF. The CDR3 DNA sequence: TGCGCCAGCAGCTTGGCCGGCGGGGGCACAGATACGCAGTATTTT.

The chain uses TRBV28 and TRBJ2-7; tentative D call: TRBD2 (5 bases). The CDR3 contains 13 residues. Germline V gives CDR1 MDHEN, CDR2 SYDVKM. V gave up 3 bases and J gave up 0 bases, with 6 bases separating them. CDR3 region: CASSLGSSYEQYF. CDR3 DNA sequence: TGTGCCAGCAGTTTGGGGAGCTCCTACGAGCAGTACTTC.

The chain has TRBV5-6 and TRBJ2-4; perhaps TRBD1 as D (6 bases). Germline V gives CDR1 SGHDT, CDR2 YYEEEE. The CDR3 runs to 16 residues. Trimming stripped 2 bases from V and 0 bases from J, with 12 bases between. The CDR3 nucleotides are TGTGCCAGCAGCTTCAGACAGGTTCTAGCCAAAAACATTCAGTACTTC. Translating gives CASSFRQVLAKNIQYF.

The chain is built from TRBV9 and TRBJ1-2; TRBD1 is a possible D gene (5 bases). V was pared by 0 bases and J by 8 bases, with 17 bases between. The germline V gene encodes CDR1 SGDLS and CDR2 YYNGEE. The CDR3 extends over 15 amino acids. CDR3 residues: CASSVEGQGFFGYTF. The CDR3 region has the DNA TGTGCCAGCAGCGTAGAAGGCCAGGGCTTTTTCGGCTACACCTTC.

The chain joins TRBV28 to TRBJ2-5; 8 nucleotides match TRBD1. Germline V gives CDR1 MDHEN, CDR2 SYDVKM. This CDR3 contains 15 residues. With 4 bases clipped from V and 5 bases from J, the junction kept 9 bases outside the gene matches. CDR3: CASSSPGQGRETQYF. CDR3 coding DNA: TGTGCCAGCAGTTCGCCCGGACAGGGCCGGGAGACCCAGTACTTC. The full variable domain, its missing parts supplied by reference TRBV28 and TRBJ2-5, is DVKVTQSSRYLVKRTGEKVFLECVQDMDHENMFWYRQDPGLGLRLIYFSYDVKMKEKGDIPEGYSVSREKKERFSLILESASTNQTSMYLCASSSPGQGRETQYFGPGTRLLVL.

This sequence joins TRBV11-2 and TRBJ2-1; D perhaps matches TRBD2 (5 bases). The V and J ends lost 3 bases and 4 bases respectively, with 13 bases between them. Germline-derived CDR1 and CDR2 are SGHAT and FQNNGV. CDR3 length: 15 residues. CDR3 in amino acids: CASSFSLSGYNEQFF. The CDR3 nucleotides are TGTGCCAGCAGCTTTTCGCTCAGCGGATACAATGAGCAGTTCTTC.

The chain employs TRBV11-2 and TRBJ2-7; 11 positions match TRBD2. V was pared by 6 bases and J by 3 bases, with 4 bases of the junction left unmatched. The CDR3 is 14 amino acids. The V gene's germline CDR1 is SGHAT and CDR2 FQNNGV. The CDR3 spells CASRVLAGGYEQYF. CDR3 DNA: TGTGCCAGCAGAGTTCTAGCGGGGGGCTACGAGCAGTACTTC.

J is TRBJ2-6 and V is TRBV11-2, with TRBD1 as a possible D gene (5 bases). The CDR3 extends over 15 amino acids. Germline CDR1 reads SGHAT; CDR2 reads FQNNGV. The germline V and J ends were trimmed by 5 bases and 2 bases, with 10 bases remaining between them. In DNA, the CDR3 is TGTGCCAGCAGCATACAGGCGCCTGGGGCCAACGTCCTGACTTTC. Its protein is CASSIQAPGANVLTF.

CDR3 DNA: TGTGCCAGCAGCCCAAACCCAGGGGGCTACGGGGAGCTGTTTTTT. This sequence encodes CASSPNPGGYGELFF. J is TRBJ2-2 and V is TRBV9; 8 positions match TRBD1. V lost 4 bases to trimming and J lost 7 bases; unmatched junction nucleotides: 9. The CDR3 is made up of 15 amino acids. Germline V gene lookup returns CDR1 SGDLS and CDR2 YYNGEE.

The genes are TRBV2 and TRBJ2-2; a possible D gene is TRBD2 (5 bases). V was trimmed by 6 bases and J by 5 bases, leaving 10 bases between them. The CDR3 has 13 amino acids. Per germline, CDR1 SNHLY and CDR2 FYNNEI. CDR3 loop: CASRHSGTGELFF. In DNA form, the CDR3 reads TGTGCCAGCAGACACTCGGGAACCGGGGAGCTGTTTTTT.

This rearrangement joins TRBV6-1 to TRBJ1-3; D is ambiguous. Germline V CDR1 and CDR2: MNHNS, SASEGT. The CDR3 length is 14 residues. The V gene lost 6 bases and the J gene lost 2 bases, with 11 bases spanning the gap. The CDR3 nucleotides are TGTGCCAGCAGCCCCTCGGGGACTGGAAACACCATATATTTT. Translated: CASSPSGTGNTIYF.

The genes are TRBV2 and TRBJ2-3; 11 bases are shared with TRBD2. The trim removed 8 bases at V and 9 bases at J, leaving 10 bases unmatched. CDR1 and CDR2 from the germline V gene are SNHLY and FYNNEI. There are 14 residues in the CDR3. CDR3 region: CASPLTSGTGTQYF. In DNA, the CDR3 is TGTGCCAGCCCCCTGACTAGCGGGACAGGCACGCAGTATTTT.